A single TCR beta chain is shown here with its context. Sequenced by immunoSEQ multiplex PCR; TCRdb stores in-frame clones only, minus some. The top ten clones hold less than 8% of a sample with some 64,000 clones, over 60% of them seen once. The data derive from a study of radiation and T cells in renal cell carcinoma. Time point of the sample: blood 4 weeks post-SBRT, at nephrectomy. This sample's treatment: 15 Gy SBRT to primary tumor, nephrectomy 4 weeks later. V lost 1 base, J lost 6 bases, and 17 bases lay in between. The CDR3 is made up of 16 amino acids. CDR1 MNHNS and CDR2 SASEGT come from the germline V gene.

This sequence was found in a man in his 60s with renal cell carcinoma. The sequencing here drew on blood, taken from a patient whose treatment included radiotherapy and nephrectomy. J is TRBJ2-3 and V is TRBV6-1; D is tentatively TRBD1 or TRBD2 (6 bases each). In DNA form, the CDR3 reads TGTGCCAGCAGTGAAGGAGGAGGGGGGTTCGGGGATACGCAGTATTTT. This translates into CASSEGGGGFGDTQYF.